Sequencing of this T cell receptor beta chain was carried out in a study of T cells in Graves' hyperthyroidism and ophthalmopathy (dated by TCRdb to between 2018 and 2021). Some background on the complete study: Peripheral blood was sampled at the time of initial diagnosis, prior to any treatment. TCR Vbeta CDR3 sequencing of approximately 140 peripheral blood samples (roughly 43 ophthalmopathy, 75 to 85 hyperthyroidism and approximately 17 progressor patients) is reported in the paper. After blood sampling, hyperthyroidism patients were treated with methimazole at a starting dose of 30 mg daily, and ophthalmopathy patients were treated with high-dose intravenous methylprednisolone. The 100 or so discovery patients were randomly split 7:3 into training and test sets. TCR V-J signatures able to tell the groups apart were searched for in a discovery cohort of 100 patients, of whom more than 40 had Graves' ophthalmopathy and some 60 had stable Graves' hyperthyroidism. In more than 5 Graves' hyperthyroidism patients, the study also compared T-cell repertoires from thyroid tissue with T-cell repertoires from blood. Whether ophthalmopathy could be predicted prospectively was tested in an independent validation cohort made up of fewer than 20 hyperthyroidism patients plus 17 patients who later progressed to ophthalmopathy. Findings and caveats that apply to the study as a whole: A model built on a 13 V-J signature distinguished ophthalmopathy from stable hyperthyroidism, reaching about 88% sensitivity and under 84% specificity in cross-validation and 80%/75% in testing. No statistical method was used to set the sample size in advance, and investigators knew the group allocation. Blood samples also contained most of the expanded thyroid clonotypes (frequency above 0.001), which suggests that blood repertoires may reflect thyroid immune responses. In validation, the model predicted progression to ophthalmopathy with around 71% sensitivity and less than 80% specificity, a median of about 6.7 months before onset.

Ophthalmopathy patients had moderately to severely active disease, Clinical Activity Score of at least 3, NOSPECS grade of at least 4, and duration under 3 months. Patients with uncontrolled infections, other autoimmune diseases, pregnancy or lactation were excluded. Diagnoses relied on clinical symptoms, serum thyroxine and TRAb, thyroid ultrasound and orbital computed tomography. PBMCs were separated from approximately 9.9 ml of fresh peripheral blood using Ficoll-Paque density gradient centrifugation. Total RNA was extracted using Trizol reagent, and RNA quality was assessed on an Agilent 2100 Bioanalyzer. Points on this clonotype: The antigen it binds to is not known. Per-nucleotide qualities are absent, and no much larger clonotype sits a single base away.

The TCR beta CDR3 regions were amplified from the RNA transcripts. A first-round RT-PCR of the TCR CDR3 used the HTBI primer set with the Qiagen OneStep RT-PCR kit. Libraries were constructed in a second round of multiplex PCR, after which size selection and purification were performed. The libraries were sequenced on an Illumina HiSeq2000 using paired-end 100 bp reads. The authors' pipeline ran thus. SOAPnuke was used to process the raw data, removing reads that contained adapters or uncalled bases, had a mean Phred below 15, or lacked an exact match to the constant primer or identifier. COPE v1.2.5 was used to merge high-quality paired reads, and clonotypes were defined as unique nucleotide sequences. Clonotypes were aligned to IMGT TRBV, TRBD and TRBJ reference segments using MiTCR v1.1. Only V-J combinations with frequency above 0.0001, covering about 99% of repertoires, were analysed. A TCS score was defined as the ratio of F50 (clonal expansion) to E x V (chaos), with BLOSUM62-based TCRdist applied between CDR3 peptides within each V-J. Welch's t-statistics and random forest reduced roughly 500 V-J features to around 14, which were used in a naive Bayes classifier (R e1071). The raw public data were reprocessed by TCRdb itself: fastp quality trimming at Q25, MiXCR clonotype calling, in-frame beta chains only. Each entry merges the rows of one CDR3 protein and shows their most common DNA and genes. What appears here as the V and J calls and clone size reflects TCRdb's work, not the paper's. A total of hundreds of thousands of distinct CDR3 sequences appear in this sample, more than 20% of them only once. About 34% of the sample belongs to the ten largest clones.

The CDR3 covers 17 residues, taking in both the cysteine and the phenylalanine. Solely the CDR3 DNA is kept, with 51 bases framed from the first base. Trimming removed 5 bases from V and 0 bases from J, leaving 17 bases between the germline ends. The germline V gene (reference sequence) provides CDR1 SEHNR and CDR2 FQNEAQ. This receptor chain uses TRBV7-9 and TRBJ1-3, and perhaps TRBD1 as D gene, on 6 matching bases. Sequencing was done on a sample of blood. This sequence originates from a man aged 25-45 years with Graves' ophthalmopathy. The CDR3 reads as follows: CASSAGYGQSSGNTIYF. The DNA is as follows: TGTGCCAGCAGCGCTGGGTATGGACAGTCCTCTGGAAACACCATATATTTT.